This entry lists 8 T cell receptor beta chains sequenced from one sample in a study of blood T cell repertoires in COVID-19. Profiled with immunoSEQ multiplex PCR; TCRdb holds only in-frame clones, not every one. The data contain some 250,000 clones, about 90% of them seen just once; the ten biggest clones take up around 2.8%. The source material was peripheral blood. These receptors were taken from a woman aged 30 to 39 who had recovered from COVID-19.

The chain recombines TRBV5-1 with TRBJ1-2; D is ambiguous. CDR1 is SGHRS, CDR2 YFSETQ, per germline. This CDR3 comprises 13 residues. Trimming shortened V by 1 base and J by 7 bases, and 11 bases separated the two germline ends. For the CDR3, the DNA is TGCGCCAGCAGCTTGTTGGCAGATGCTGGCTACACCTTC. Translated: CASSLLADAGYTF.

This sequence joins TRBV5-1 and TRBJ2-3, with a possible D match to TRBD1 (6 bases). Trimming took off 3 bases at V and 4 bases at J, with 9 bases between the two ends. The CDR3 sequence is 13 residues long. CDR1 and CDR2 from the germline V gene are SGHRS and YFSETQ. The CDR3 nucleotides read TGCGCCAGCAGCTACCAGGGGTCAGATACGCAGTATTTT. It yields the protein CASSYQGSDTQYF.

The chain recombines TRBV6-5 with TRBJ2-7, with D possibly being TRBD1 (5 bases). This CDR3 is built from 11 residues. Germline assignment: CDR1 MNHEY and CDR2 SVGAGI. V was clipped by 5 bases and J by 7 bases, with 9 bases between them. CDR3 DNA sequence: TGTGCCAGCAGTAACCGACAGGAGCAGTACTTC. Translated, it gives CASSNRQEQYF.

In DNA, the CDR3 is TGTGCCAGCAGCGACGACAGGGTTGGGAATTCACCCCTCCACTTT. It codes for CASSDDRVGNSPLHF. The J gene is TRBJ1-6, the V gene TRBV2, with TRBD1 matching 7 bases. With V trimmed by 6 bases and J by 7 bases, 9 bases remained unmatched. The CDR3 totals 15 residues. CDR1 SNHLY and CDR2 FYNNEI come from the germline V gene.

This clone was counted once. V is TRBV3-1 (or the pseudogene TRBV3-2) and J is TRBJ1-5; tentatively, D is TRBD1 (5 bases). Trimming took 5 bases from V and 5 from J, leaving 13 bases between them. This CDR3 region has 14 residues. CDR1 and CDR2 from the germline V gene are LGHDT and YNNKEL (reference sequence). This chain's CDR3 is CASSGLRTYQPQHF. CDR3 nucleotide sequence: TGTGCCAGCAGCGGTCTTAGGACATATCAGCCCCAGCATTTT.

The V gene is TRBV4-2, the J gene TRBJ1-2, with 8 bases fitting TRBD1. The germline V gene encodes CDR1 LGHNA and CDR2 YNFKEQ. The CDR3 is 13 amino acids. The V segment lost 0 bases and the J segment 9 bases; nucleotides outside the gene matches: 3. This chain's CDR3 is CASSQEQGDRYTF. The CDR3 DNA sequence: TGTGCCAGCAGCCAAGAACAGGGGGACCGCTACACCTTC.

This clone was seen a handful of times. CDR3 nucleotides: TGTGCCAGCAGCTGGAAACTAGAGGTCCCTTCCGGGGAGCTGTTTTTT. This translates into CASSWKLEVPSGELFF. The chain uses TRBV5-4 and TRBJ2-2, with a tentative D call TRBD2 (5 bases). The germline V and J ends were trimmed by 3 bases and 6 bases, with 18 bases remaining between them. CDR1 is SGHNT, CDR2 YYREEE, per germline (reference sequence). This CDR3 is built from 16 residues.

The CDR3, as DNA: TGTGCCTGGAGACGGGGATTACTGGGGAACACCATATATTTT. It codes for CAWRRGLLGNTIYF. The chain joins TRBV30 to TRBJ1-3; unclear D gene. This CDR3 comprises 14 residues. Trimming took 3 bases from V and 7 from J, leaving 16 bases between them. Germline CDR1 and CDR2: GTSNPN and SVGIG (reference sequence).